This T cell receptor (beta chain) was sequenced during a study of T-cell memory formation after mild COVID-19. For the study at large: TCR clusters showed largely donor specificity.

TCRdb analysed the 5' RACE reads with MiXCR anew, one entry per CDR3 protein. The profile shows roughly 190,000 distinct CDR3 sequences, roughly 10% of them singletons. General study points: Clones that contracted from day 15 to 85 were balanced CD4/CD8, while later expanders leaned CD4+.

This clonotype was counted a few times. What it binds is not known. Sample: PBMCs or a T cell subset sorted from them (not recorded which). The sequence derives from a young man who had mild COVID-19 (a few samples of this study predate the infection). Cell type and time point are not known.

CDR3 sequence: CASSPRRTSYEQYF. For the CDR3, the DNA is TGTGCCAGCAGTCCAAGACGGACGTCCTACGAGCAGTACTTC. The rearrangement uses TRBV6-5 and TRBJ2-7; D gene unclear. The V gene's germline CDR1 is MNHEY and CDR2 SVGAGI. V was clipped by 5 bases and J by 1 base, with 12 bases between them. CDR3 length equals 14 residues.